This T cell receptor beta chain is drawn from a study of blood T cells in healthy people across ages. Through a sample-barcoded 5' primer and a J-beta primer mix, a second PCR was run for roughly 6 to 12 cycles. TCRdb reprocessed the 5' RACE reads via MiXCR and lists one record per CDR3 protein. Of about 2 million distinct CDR3 sequences in the sample, about 50% were seen once. Germline V gene sequence: CDR1 MDHEN, CDR2 SYDVKM. The CDR3 totals 13 residues. The germline V and J ends were trimmed by 6 bases and 6 bases, with 15 bases remaining between them. Each donor was a healthy Caucasian individual from Russia, aged about 6 to 90.

This sequence was found in a woman aged 40-49 years in good health. Sequenced input: blood. The chain recombines TRBV28 with TRBJ2-7; a weak D match, TRBD1 (5 bases). DNA of the CDR3: TGTGCCAGCAGCCCGGACACCACCTCCGAGCAGTACTTC. Amino acid sequence: CASSPDTTSEQYF.